This T cell receptor (beta chain) stems from a study of T cell changes during pregnancy in multiple sclerosis (dated by TCRdb to about 2019). With regard to the full study: In women with multiple sclerosis, the researchers looked at how the T cell repertoire shifted as pregnancy progressed.

In this sample, this clone turned up once. No cognate antigen has been identified for it. The sample holds no much larger clone one base away, and base qualities are not on file. CDR1 and CDR2 are read off the germline V gene (reference sequence) as GTSNPN and SVGIG. The CDR3 measures 13 amino acids from cysteine to phenylalanine. The CDR3 DNA has 39 bases and is translated from base 1. Trimming takes 7 bases off V and 6 bases off J; junction bases not matched to a gene: 11. The library relied on the immunoSEQ multiplex PCR assay. The clones in this table, taken by TCRdb from immuneACCESS, are in-frame only. Not every clone is retained; where verified, under half of the shortfall comes from an unresolved V gene, and the cause of the rest is unknown. The sample table holds tens of thousands of clones, of which just over 90% were seen once. The leading ten clones occupy 1.4% to 1.5% of the sample.

This specimen was peripheral blood, taken after pregnancy. This chain joins TRBV30 to TRBJ1-1, with 7 bases in between that match TRBD1. The TCR was taken from a female donor with multiple sclerosis, enrolled in a pregnancy study. The CDR3 reads as follows: CAFKLTGWAEAFF. At the DNA level, the sequence is TGTGCCTTCAAATTGACAGGGTGGGCTGAAGCTTTCTTT.